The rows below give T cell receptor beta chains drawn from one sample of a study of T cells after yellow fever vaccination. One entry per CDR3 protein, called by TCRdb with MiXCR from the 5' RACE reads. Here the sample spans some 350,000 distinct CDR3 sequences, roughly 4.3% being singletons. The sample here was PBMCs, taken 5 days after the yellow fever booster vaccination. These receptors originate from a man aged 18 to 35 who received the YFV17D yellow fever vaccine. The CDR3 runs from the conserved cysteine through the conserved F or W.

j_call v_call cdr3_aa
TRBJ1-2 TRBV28 CASSLGGQNYGYTF
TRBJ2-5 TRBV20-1 CSAQLDRGGVLETQYF
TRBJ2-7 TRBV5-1 CASSLAGGNLDEQYF
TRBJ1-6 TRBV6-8 CASSTRQGKNSPLHF
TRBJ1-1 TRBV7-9 CASSLGRVFTEAFF
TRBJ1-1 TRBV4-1 CASSQGPEGTTEAFF
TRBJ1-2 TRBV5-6 CASRGQGSNYGYTF
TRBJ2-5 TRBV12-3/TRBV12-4 CASSFGEYQETQYF
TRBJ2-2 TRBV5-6 CASSFLAGVTGELFF
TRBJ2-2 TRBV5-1 CASSLRSDNTGELFF
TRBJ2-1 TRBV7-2 CASSLYGPYNEQFF
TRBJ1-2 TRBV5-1 CASSDRDGRDYGYTF
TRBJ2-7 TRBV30 CAWRQAGSGNYEQYF
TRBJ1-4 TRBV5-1 CASSLTARQGAYEKLFF
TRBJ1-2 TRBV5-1 CASSLVQEDGYTF
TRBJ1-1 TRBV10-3 CAISAQGGGDTEAFF
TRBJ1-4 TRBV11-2 CASSYMLGGRNEKLFF
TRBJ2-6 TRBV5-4 CASSLPGSGANVLTF
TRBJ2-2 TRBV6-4 CASSPEGLTGELFF
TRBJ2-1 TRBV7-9 CASSPEGHDNEQFF
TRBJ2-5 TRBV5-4 CASSSRLQGAIETQYF
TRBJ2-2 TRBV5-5 CASSFGGGGELFF
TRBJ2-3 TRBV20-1 CSASLATDTQYF
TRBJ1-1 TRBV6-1 CASSEVDPWGNLFMNTEAFF
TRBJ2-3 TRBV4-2 CASSQDRARGLASTDTQYF
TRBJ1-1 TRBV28 CASSFPGTGGIEAFF
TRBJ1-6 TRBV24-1 CATSDGRENSPLHF
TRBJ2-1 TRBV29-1 CSATGGPNSYNEQFF
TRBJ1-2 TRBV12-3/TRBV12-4 CASSFQDRLYGYTF
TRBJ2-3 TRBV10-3 CAISEGASGVPTDTQYF
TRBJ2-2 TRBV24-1 CATSDAPGELFF
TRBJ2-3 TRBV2 CASSGRTTQYF
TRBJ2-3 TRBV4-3 CASSQDVTGRTDTQYF
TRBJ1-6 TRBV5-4 CASSLGGLGAYSPLHF
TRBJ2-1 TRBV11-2 CASSRGGGQGSNEQFF
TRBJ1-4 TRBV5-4 CASRGQGGELFF
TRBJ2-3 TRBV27 CASSNGGETDTQYF
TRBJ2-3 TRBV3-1 CASSQGRGADTQYF
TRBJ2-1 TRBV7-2 CASSFGTSVYEQFF
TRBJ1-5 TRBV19 CASTGGRQPQHF
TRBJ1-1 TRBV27 CASSSHTGATEAFF
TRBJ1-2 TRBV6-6 CASRGDRSIYGYTF
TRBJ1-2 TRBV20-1 CSARREGAGGYTF
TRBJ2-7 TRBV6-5 CASSYGLAGYEQYF
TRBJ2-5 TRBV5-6 CASSSIRGRETQYF
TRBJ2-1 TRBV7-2 CASSLGAQSYNEQFF
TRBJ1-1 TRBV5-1 CASSFQGASLTEAFF
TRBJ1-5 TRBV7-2 CASSLEVGIQPQHF
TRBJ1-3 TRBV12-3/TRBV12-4 CASSTGLSGNTIYF
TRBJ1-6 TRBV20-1 CSARGHRENSPLHF
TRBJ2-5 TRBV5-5 CASSTPLAGAQSSSF